This T cell receptor beta chain was observed in a study of PD-1 blockade in classical Hodgkin lymphoma. Profiling relied on immunoSEQ multiplex PCR, and the TCRdb table lists in-frame clones only, not all of them. The table lists about 21,000 clones, around 74% of them singletons, with 1% to 1.5% in the top ten. Time point indicated: cycle 4 day 1 (C4D1), after 6 weeks of nivolumab. Brentuximab vedotin exposure varied among the patients, all of whom had relapsed after autologous stem cell transplantation. Thawed PBMCs were the source of CD4+ T cells, purified by magnetic negative selection. Complete response, partial response or progressive disease was each patient's best response. Germline-derived CDR1 and CDR2 are LNHDA and SQIVND (reference sequence). This CDR3 region has 15 residues. Trimming removed 3 bases from V and 4 bases from J; junction bases left unmatched: 6. Study results and limitations: Possibly reflecting disease activity or prior therapy, repertoire differences have causes that remain undefined. Nivolumab starters within 1 year of ASCT were excluded. Newly diagnosed patients were reported to start with lower TCR diversity than healthy donors.

This clone was picked up one time. The antigen remains unidentified. The sequences come from CD4+ T cells from blood, collected before the fourth cycle of nivolumab. The rearrangement joins TRBV19 to TRBJ2-5, with 9 positions matching TRBD1. This sequence originates from a human donor with classical Hodgkin lymphoma. The CDR3 DNA reads TGTGCCAGTAGTATTACGGGACAGGGACCAGAGACCCAGTACTTC. Translating it yields CASSITGQGPETQYF. Using reference TRBV19 and TRBJ2-5 for the parts outside the CDR3, the full variable domain is DGGITQSPKYLFRKEGQNVTLSCEQNLNHDAMYWYRQDPGQGLRLIYYSQIVNDFQKGDIAEGYSVSREKKESFPLTVTSAQKNPTAFYLCASSITGQGPETQYFGPGTRLLVL.